This section outlines one TCR beta chain sequence together with its context. This clonotype occurred a few times. It lacks a known antigen. There are no base qualities to consult, and no much larger clone falls within one base. The label giving this sample's treatment or condition can be read as: approximately nine-day PBMC culture with coronavirus spike peptide pools or control peptides (ViraFEST assay). CD4+ T cells from unexposed donors were collected before the COVID-19 pandemic (2011-2018). The ViraFEST assay, used in the study, expanded antigen-specific T cells with peptide pools and then identified the expanded clonotypes through TCR sequencing. Each well held millions of PBMCs cultured in IMDM containing roughly 5% human AB serum and approximately 9.8 IU/ml IL-2, with around 9.2 ug/ml peptide pools added. On days 3 and 7, half of the culture medium was replaced with fresh IL-2-containing medium. After around 11 days of culture, CD4+ T cells were isolated by negative selection using the EasySep CD4+ T cell isolation kit. Unexposed donor CD4+ T cells were tested for reactivity to SARS-CoV-2 S and N and four common cold coronavirus spike pools, as cell number allowed. Ficoll-Paque Plus gradient centrifugation was used to isolate PBMCs from whole blood, and the isolated PBMCs were then either used fresh or cryopreserved at -140C. Each culture condition was generally run in triplicate wells. Leukapheresis product for the unexposed donors was bought commercially.

The source of the sample is a study of vaccination and CD4 T cells after COVID-19 (dated by TCRdb to the early 2020s). Regarding the complete study: Six males and four females were included in the convalescent cohort, with two Hispanic individuals, seven Caucasians, two Asians and one multiracial person represented. Participants got two doses of the Pfizer-BioNTech BNT162b2 vaccine (n=8) or two doses of the Moderna mRNA-1273 vaccine (n=2). Post-COVID blood samples from convalescent patients were collected a median of approximately 93 days after diagnosis, with a range of 35 to 161 days. Post-vaccine blood samples were taken a median of around 70 days after the second vaccine dose, with a range of roughly 13 to 250 days. Culture stimuli were overlapping spike peptide pools from SARS-CoV-2 and from the common cold coronaviruses HCoV-NL63, HCoV-OC43 and HCoV-229E. As controls, cultures received a CEFX viral epitope pool (the positive control), an HIV-1 Nef peptide pool (the negative control), or no peptide at all. In over 8 COVID-19 convalescent patients and a handful of infection-naive healthy vaccine recipients, the spike-specific CD4+ TCR repertoire before mRNA vaccination was compared with the repertoire after mRNA vaccination. At the TCR clonotype level, an earlier paper using these donors assessed memory CD4+ T cell crossreactivity between SARS-CoV-2 and common cold coronavirus spike proteins. Points the paper makes about the study in general: Nearly all vaccine-specific clones in convalescent patients (304 of 307) were mono-reactive for SARS-CoV-2 spike rather than cross-reactive with common cold coronaviruses. The study included relatively few convalescent patients and did not analyze early timepoints after natural infection. An increase in the median number of SARS-CoV-2-reactive clonotypes from approximately 20 after infection to 38 after vaccination was observed, but the change was not found to be significant. Among the post-vaccine SARS-CoV-2-reactive clones in convalescent patients, a median 86.3% showed up only after vaccination, which suggests vaccine-specific priming.

Libraries were prepared through PCR. DNA from cultured CD4+ T cells underwent TCR sequencing with the Oncomine TCR Beta short-read assay at the Johns Hopkins FTIC core. The QIAamp micro DNA kit was used to extract genomic DNA from the cultured CD4+ T cells. The Oncomine TCR Beta libraries from cultured CD4+ T cells were pooled using unique dual indexes and then sequenced on an Illumina iSeq 100. As for how the authors treated the data: Non-productive sequences were filtered out, and CDR3s that did not start with C, did not end with F or W, or were shorter than 7 amino acids were discarded. Antigen-specific clonotypes were identified using the MANAFEST web application through comparison of peptide-stimulated wells with reference and other culture wells. For a clone to be called positive, the clone needed an FDR below 0.05, an odds ratio above 5, and a productive frequency above 0.1% in at least two of three replicate wells. Clonotypes that were significantly expanded in both SARS-CoV-2 spike wells and at least one common cold coronavirus spike condition were defined as cross-reactive. Similarity between CDR3 sequences was evaluated in R version 3.6.1 using Levenshtein distances (stringdist) and unrooted phylogenetic trees (ape). TCRdb ran its own pipeline on the public reads, namely fastp trimming at Q25 and MiXCR clone calling, and kept in-frame beta chains. Every distinct CDR3 protein forms one entry, paired with its most common genes and DNA. V and J calls and clone size were set by TCRdb, not the authors. This sample has about 9,800 distinct CDR3 sequences in its table, and 35% to 40% of those were observed once. Approximately 13% of the sample goes to the ten largest clones.

The CDR3 spans 13 residues, from the cysteine through the phenylalanine. Here the CDR3 DNA is all that survives: 39 bases in frame from base 1. The V end loses 5 bases and the J end loses 4 bases, and a stretch of 12 bases separates them. CDR1 and CDR2 are read off the germline V gene (reference sequence) as SGHNT and YYREEE. The receptor chain draws on TRBV5-4 and TRBJ1-2; there is no confident call for the D gene. This TCR was recovered from a human donor in good health. The specimen was CD4+ T cells from blood, cultured in vitro. The nucleotides are TGTGCCAGCAGTAATCTGGTGGGCTATGGCTACACCTTC. This translates into CASSNLVGYGYTF. Reference TRBV5-4 and TRBJ1-2 proteins supply the regions before and after the CDR3; the full variable domain is: ETGVTQSPTHLIKTRGQQVTLRCSSQSGHNTVSWYQQALGQGPQFIFQYYREEENGRGNFPPRFSGLQFPNYSSELNVNALELDDSALYLCASSNLVGYGYTFGSGTRLTVV.